The source of this TCR beta chain is a study of shared clonotypes between healthy human individuals. Study-level background: The donor pool was made up of two women and a few men aged 18 to 49. Regarding the study as a whole: Sequencing depth was expected to affect clonotype sharing among donors. Relative to memory subsets, naive subsets generally showed larger estimated richness.

The DNA input per sorted-subset replicate PCR was roughly 210 ng, corresponding to around 30,000 T cell genomes. Assay used: immunoSEQ multiplex PCR; TCRdb lists only in-frame clones, some missing. The data show a few million clones, roughly 92% seen once. Germline loops: CDR1 SEHNR, CDR2 FQNEAQ (reference sequence). The CDR3 totals 18 residues. With 1 base removed from V and 1 base from J, the gap between germline ends came to 19 bases. A remark on this clone: Its antigen is unidentified.

The chain is built from TRBV7-9 and TRBJ1-2; D may be TRBD1 (5 bases). This clonotype originated in a man aged 18 to 29 in good health. The sequenced material came from naive CD4+ T cells sorted from blood. Sample subset: CD45RA+ positively selected. The CDR3 DNA reads as TGTGCCAGCAGCTTAGTCGGGCAGGGACCCCGACATAACTATGGCTACACCTTC. It translates to CASSLVGQGPRHNYGYTF.